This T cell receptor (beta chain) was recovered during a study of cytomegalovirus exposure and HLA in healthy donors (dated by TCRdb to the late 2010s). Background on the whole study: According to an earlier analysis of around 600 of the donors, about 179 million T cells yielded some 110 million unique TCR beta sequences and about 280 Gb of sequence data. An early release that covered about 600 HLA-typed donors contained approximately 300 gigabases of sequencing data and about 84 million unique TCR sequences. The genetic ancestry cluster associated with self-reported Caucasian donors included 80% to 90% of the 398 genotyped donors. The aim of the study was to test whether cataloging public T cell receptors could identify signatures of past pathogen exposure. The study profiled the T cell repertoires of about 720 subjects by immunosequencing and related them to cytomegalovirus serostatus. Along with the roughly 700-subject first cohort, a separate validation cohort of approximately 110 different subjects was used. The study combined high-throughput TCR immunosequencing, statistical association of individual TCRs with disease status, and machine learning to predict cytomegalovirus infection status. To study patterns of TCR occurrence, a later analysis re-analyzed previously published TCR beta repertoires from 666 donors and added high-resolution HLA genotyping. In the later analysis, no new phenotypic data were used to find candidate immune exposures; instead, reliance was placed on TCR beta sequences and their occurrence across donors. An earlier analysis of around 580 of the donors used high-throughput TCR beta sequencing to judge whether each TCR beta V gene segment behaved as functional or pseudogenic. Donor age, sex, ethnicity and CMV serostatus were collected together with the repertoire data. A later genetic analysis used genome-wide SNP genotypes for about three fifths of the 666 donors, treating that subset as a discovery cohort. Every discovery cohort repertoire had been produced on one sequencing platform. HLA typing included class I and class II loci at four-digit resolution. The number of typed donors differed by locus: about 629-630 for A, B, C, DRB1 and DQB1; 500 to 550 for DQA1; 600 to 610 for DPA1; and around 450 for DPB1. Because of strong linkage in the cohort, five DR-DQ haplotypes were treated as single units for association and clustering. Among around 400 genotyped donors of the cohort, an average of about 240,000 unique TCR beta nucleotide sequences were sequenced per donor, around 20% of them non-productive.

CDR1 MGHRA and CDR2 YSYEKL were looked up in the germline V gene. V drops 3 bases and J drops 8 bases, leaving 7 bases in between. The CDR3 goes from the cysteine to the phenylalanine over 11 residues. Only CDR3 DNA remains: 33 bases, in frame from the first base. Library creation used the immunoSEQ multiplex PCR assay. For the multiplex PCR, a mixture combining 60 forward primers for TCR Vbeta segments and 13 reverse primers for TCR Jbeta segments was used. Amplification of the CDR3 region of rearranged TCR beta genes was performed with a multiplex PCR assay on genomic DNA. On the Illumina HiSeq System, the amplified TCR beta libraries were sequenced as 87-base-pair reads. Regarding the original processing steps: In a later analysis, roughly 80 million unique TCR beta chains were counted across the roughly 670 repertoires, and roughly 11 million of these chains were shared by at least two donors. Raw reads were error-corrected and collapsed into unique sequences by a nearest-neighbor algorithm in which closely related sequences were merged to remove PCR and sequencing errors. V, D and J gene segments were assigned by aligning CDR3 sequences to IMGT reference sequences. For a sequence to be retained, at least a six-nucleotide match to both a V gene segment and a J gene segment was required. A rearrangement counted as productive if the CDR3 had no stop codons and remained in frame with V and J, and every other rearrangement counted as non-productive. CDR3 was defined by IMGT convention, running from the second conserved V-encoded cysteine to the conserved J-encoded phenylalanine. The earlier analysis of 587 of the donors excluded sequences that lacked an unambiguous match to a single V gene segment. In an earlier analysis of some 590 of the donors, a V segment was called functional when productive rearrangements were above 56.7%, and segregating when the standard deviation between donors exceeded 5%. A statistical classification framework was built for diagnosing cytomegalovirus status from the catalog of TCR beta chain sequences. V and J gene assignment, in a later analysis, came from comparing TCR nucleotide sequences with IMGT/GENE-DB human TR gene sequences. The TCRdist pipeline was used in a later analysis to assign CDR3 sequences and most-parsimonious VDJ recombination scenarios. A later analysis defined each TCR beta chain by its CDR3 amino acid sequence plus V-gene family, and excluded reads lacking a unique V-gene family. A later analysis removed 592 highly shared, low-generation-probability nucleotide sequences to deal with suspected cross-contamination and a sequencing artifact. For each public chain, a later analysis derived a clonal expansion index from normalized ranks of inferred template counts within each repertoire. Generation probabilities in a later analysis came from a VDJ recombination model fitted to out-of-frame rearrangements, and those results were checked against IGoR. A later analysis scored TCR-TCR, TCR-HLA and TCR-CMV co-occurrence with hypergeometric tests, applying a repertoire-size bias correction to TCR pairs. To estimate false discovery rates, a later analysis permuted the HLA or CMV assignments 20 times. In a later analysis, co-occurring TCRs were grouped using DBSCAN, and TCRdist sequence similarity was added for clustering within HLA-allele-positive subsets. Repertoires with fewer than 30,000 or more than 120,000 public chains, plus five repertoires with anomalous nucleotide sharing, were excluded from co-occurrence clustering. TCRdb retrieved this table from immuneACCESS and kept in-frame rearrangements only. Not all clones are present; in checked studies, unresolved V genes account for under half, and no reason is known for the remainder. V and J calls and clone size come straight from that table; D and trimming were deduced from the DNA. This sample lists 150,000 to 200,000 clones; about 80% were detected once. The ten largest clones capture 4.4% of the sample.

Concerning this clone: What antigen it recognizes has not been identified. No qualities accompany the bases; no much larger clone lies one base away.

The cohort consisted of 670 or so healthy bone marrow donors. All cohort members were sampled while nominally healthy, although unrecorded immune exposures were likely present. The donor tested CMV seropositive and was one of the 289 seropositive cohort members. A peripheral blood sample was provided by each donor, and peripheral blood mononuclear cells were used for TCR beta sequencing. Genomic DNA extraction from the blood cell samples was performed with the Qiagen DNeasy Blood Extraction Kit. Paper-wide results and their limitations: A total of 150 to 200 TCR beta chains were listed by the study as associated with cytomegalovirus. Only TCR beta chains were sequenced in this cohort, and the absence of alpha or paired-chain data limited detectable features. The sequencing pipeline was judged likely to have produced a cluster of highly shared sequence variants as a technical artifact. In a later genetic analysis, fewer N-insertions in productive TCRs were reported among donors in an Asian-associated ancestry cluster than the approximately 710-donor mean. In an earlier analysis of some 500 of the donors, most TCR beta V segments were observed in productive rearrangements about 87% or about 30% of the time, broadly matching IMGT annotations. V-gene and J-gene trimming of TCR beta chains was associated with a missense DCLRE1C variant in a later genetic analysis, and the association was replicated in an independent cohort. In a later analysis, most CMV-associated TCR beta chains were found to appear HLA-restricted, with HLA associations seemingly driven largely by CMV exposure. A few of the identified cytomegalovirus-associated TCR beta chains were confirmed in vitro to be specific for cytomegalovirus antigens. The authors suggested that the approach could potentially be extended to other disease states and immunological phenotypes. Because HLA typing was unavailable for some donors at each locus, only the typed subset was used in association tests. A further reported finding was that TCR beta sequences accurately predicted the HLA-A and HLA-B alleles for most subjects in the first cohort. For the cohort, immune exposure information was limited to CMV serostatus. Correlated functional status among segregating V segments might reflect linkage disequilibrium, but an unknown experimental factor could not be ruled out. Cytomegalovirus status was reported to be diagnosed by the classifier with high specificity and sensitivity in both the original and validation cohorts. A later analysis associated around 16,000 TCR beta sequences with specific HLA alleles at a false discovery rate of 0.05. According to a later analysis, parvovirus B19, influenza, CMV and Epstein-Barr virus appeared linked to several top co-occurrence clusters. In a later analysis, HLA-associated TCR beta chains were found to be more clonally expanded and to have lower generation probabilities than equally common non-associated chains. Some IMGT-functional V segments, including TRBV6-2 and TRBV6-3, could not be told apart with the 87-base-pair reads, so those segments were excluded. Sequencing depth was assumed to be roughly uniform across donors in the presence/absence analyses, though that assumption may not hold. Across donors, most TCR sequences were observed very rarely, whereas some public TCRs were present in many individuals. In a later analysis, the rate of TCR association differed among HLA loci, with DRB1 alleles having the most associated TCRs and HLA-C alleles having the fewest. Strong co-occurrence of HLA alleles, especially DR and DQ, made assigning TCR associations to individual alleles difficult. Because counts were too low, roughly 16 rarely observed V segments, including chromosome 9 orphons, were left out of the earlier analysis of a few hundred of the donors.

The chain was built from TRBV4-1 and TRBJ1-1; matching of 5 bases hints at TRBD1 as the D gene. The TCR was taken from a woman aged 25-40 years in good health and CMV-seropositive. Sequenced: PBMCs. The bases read TGCGCCAGCAGCCAGAGACAGGAAGCTTTCTTT. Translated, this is CASSQRQEAFF.